One and the same sample provided the 15 T cell receptor beta chains below, sequenced in a study of blood T cell repertoires in COVID-19. Some clones are missing from TCRdb's copy, which holds only in-frame ones; the method was immunoSEQ multiplex PCR. Among approximately 35,000 clones listed, 85% were seen once. Sequencing used peripheral blood. The receptors stem from a man between 60 and 75 years old with active COVID-19.

The chain has TRBV6-6 and TRBJ2-1; tentative D call: TRBD1 (7 bases). Germline CDR1 and CDR2: MNHNY and SVGAGI (reference sequence). CDR3 length: 13 residues. Between the trimmed V and J ends, which lost 7 bases and 4 bases, there was a span of 11 bases. Here the CDR3 reads CASTRGVYNEQFF. CDR3 sequence (DNA): TGTGCCAGCACCAGGGGGGTTTACAATGAGCAGTTCTTC.

The chain couples TRBV7-8 to TRBJ2-1, with D possibly TRBD2 on 5 matching bases. Trimming pared 4 bases from V and 3 bases from J, leaving 19 bases between. Germline V gene data show CDR1 as SGHVS and CDR2 as FQNEAQ. The CDR3 covers 17 residues. CDR3 sequence reads: CASSSFPLAGDYNEQFF. The CDR3 coding sequence is TGTGCCAGCAGCTCTTTCCCTCTAGCCGGCGACTACAATGAGCAGTTCTTC.

The J gene is TRBJ2-2, the V gene TRBV18; 8 nucleotides align to TRBD1. The CDR3 runs to 15 residues. V shed 4 bases and J 0 bases; nucleotides not matched to a gene: 1. In germline, CDR1 is KGHSH, CDR2 LQKENI. The CDR3 region is CASSLTGANTGELFF. In DNA, the CDR3 is TGTGCCAGCTCACTGACAGGGGCGAACACCGGGGAGCTGTTTTTT.

This clone was seen a few times. This chain uses TRBV5-1 with TRBJ1-2, with TRBD1 matching over 11 bases. J was trimmed by 5 bases and V by 3 bases; bases with no gene match: 0. The length of the CDR3 is 13 residues. Germline CDR1 reads SGHRS; CDR2 reads YFSETQ. Here the CDR3 reads CASSWDRGYGYTF. DNA for the CDR3: TGCGCCAGCAGCTGGGACAGGGGGTATGGCTACACCTTC.

V is TRBV6-1 and J is TRBJ2-7; 7 bases agree with TRBD2. Trimming cost V 7 bases and J 0 bases; bases outside gene matches: 6. Germline V lookup: CDR1 MNHNS, CDR2 SASEGT. This CDR3 is 14 amino acids long. This CDR3 reads CASTYGGSSYEQYV. The CDR3 nucleotides read TGTGCCAGCACTTACGGGGGGAGCTCCTACGAGCAGTACGTC.

This chain links TRBV19 with TRBJ1-4; possibly TRBD1 for D (5 bases). V was clipped by 5 bases and J by 8 bases, with 15 bases between them. The germline gives CDR1 LNHDA, CDR2 SQIVND (reference sequence). The CDR3 is 14 amino acids. In nucleotides, the CDR3 is TGTGCCAGTAGTGAAGGACCTTGGGGCGAAAAACTGTTTTTT. It codes for CASSEGPWGEKLFF. The entire variable domain, with the rest obtained from reference TRBV19 and TRBJ1-4, is as follows: DGGITQSPKYLFRKEGQNVTLSCEQNLNHDAMYWYRQDPGQGLRLIYYSQIVNDFQKGDIAEGYSVSREKKESFPLTVTSAQKNPTAFYLCASSEGPWGEKLFFGSGTQLSVL.

The V and J genes are TRBV5-1 and TRBJ2-5, with D hard to call. Germline V gives CDR1 SGHRS, CDR2 YFSETQ. The CDR3 runs 16 residues. V lost 4 bases, J lost 2 bases, and 18 bases lay in between. CDR3 in amino acids: CASSRILQSDQETQYF. CDR3 nucleotide sequence: TGCGCCAGCAGCCGAATCCTCCAGAGCGATCAAGAGACCCAGTACTTC.

The J gene is TRBJ1-2, the V gene TRBV6-5; no reliable D call. Trimming took off 4 bases at V and 4 bases at J, with 4 bases between the two ends. This CDR3 has 11 amino acids. The germline gives CDR1 MNHEY, CDR2 SVGAGI. The CDR3 spells CASSSSYGYTF. Here the CDR3 DNA reads TGTGCCAGCAGTTCTTCCTATGGCTACACCTTC.

The chain combines TRBV7-9 with TRBJ2-5; no clear D. This CDR3 has 14 residues. Trimming took off 1 base at V and 1 base at J, with 7 bases between the two ends. Germline V CDR1 and CDR2: SEHNR, FQNEAQ (reference sequence). CDR3 bases: TGTGCCAGCAGCTTAGAGCTCGGCCAAGAGACCCAGTACTTC. Protein: CASSLELGQETQYF.

The chain recombines TRBV7-2 with TRBJ2-5; D may be TRBD2 (6 bases). Germline values: CDR1 SGHTA, CDR2 FQGNSA. This CDR3 has 12 residues. The V gene lost 3 bases and the J gene lost 5 bases, with 7 bases spanning the gap. CDR3 region: CASSLTRETQYF. The CDR3 bases are TGTGCCAGCAGCTTGACTAGGGAGACCCAGTACTTC.

This rearrangement joins TRBV3-1 (or the pseudogene TRBV3-2) to TRBJ1-5; D is unresolved. Trimming left V 2 bases short and J 3 bases short, with 2 bases between. Germline V lookup: CDR1 LGHDT, CDR2 YNNKEL (reference sequence). This CDR3 spans 12 amino acids. CDR3 DNA: TGTGCCAGCAGCCAACTCAATCAGCCCCAGCATTTT. Residues: CASSQLNQPQHF.

The CDR3 region is CASSTGLAGRVDIQYF. In nucleotides, the CDR3 is TGCGCCAGCAGCACGGGACTAGCGGGAAGAGTAGACATTCAGTACTTC. The chain joins TRBV5-1 to TRBJ2-4, with TRBD2 matching 13 bases. V shed 4 bases and J 8 bases; nucleotides not matched to a gene: 9. This CDR3 has 16 amino acids. The germline gives CDR1 SGHRS, CDR2 YFSETQ.

The chain uses TRBV5-4 and TRBJ2-2; 15 bases are a match to TRBD2. Trimming removed 4 bases from V and 4 bases from J; junction bases left unmatched: 5. The CDR3 is 17 amino acids. Germline CDR1 is SGHNT and CDR2 is YYREEE (reference sequence). CDR3 amino acids: CASSRGLAGGGTGELFF. For the CDR3, the DNA is TGTGCCAGCAGCCGGGGACTAGCGGGAGGTGGCACCGGGGAGCTGTTTTTT.

This clone was counted once. The rearrangement links TRBV7-6 to TRBJ2-1; 7 bases are a match to TRBD2. J gave up 4 bases and V 6 bases, and 9 bases lay outside the gene matches. Germline CDR1 is SGHVS and CDR2 is FNYEAQ. The CDR3 is made up of 15 amino acids. Here the CDR3 DNA reads TGTGCCAGCAGGGAGGGTCCAGCGGGGTACAATGAGCAGTTCTTC. Protein product: CASREGPAGYNEQFF.

V and J are TRBV7-2 and TRBJ1-6; 11 nucleotides line up with TRBD1. J was trimmed by 10 bases and V by 2 bases; bases with no gene match: 7. CDR1 is SGHTA and CDR2 is FQGNSA in the germline V gene. This CDR3 comprises 16 residues. In DNA, the CDR3 is TGTGCCAGCAGCTTAATAGGGACAGGGGGTTTCTCACCCCTCCACTTT. Amino acid sequence: CASSLIGTGGFSPLHF.